The 26 T cell receptor beta chains below come from one sample, sequenced in a study of T cell repertoires in cytomegalovirus infection. These receptors have no known antigen. TCRdb redid the calling of the reads with MiXCR, one entry per CDR3 protein. The table lists 27,000 or so distinct CDR3 sequences, under 20% of them singletons. Sample: CD8+ T cells from cultured PBMCs, taken from culture after CMV antigen stimulation. These receptors originate from a human donor in good health (CMV status not recorded). Some clones in this sample may be carry-over from other donors' samples.

This clonotype was detected many times. The chain links TRBV7-8 to TRBJ2-2, with 7 bases lining up with TRBD1. Germline V CDR1 and CDR2: SGHVS, FQNEAQ. The CDR3 is 17 residues long. Germline trimming cut 6 bases from V and 1 base from J; bases unmatched to any gene: 11. This CDR3 is CASRRIWDSRNTGELFF. The CDR3 DNA follows: TGTGCCAGCAGAAGGATTTGGGACAGCAGGAACACCGGGGAGCTGTTTTTT.

J is TRBJ2-5 and V is TRBV14, with D possibly matching TRBD1 (6 bases). This CDR3 contains 13 residues. The germline CDR1 and CDR2 sequences are SGHDN and FVKESK. Trimming cost V 5 bases and J 0 bases, with 7 bases left between them. CDR3 coding DNA: TGTGCCAGCAGCACAGGGTACCAAGAGACCCAGTACTTC. Amino acids: CASSTGYQETQYF.

This clonotype was seen a handful of times. The chain has TRBV12-3 or TRBV12-4 and TRBJ2-5; TRBD1 matches at 7 bases. Trimming cost V 6 bases and J 1 base; bases outside gene matches: 2. This CDR3 has 13 residues. The chain's CDR3 is CASSGDSQETQYF. The CDR3 DNA reads as TGTGCCAGCAGCGGGGACAGCCAAGAGACCCAGTACTTC.

The gene calls are TRBV20-1 and TRBJ1-1; D is undetermined. The CDR3 totals 12 residues. Germline V gives CDR1 DFQATT, CDR2 SNEGSKA (reference sequence). The V gene lost 3 bases and the J gene lost 8 bases, with 13 bases spanning the gap. Here the CDR3 reads CSASRALTEAFF. CDR3 DNA: TGCAGTGCTAGTAGGGCTTTGACGGAAGCTTTCTTT.

There are many counts of this clonotype. The rearrangement joins TRBV7-6 to TRBJ2-3; 8 nucleotides line up with TRBD2. The CDR3 is made up of 15 amino acids. Germline V lookup: CDR1 SGHVS, CDR2 FNYEAQ. V lost 5 bases to trimming and J lost 5 bases; unmatched junction nucleotides: 9. The DNA of the CDR3 is TGTGCCAGCAGCCGGAGCGGGAGTTTGGGAGATACGCAGTATTTT. Residues: CASSRSGSLGDTQYF.

This clonotype was counted a few times. This rearrangement joins TRBV7-9 to TRBJ2-7; D gene ambiguous. The V gene lost 5 bases and the J gene lost 2 bases, with 16 bases spanning the gap. Germline assignment: CDR1 SEHNR and CDR2 FQNEAQ (reference sequence). The CDR3 totals 15 residues. CDR3 sequence: CASSRAGSHPYEQYF. The CDR3 DNA reads as TGTGCCAGCAGCAGAGCCGGGTCTCACCCCTACGAGCAGTACTTC. Full variable domain (missing parts from reference TRBV7-9 and TRBJ2-7): DTGVSQNPRHKITKRGQNVTFRCDPISEHNRLYWYRQTLGQGPEFLTYFQNEAQLEKSRLLSDRFSAERPKGSFSTLEIQRTEQGDSAMYLCASSRAGSHPYEQYFGPGTRLTVT.

This clonotype was detected only a few times. The chain couples TRBV5-1 to TRBJ2-5, with 7 nucleotides matching TRBD2. The germline gives CDR1 SGHRS, CDR2 YFSETQ. This CDR3 comprises 14 residues. Trimming cost V 5 bases and J 3 bases; bases outside gene matches: 7. CDR3 loop: CASRFQGGKETQYF. The CDR3 DNA reads as TGCGCCAGCAGGTTTCAGGGAGGGAAAGAGACCCAGTACTTC. Variable domain in full (rest from reference TRBV5-1 and TRBJ2-5): KAGVTQTPRYLIKTRGQQVTLSCSPISGHRSVSWYQQTPGQGLQFLFEYFSETQRNKGNFPGRFSGRQFSNSRSEMNVSTLELGDSALYLCASRFQGGKETQYFGPGTRLLVL.

V is TRBV6-5 and J is TRBJ2-7; D gene ambiguous. The CDR3 covers 11 residues. From germline, CDR1 is MNHEY and CDR2 SVGAGI. V was cut by 2 bases and J by 7 bases, with 6 bases left in between. In DNA form, the CDR3 reads TGTGCCAGCAGTTACGTGGGAGAGCAGTACTTC. Translation: CASSYVGEQYF.

V and J are TRBV4-1 and TRBJ2-1; D gene ambiguous. The CDR3 is made up of 15 amino acids. The germline V gene has CDR1 MGHRA and CDR2 YSYEKL. Trimming took 2 bases from V and 0 from J, leaving 8 bases between them. The CDR3 reads CASSQNPSSYNEQFF. The CDR3 nucleotides are TGCGCCAGCAGCCAAAACCCGAGCTCCTACAATGAGCAGTTCTTC.

In this sample, this clonotype turned up many times. The gene calls are TRBV5-1 and TRBJ2-4; TRBD2 agrees at 14 bases. This CDR3 is built from 16 residues. The junction had 7 bases not matched to a gene; V was cut back by 4 bases and J by 7 bases. Looked up from germline, CDR1 is SGHRS and CDR2 is YFSETQ. The CDR3 DNA reads TGCGCCAGCAGCCCCAGACTAGCGGGAGGGGGGAACATTCAGTACTTC. Amino acids: CASSPRLAGGGNIQYF.

V gene TRBV7-9 combines with J gene TRBJ2-7; TRBD1 agrees at 8 bases. Per the germline V gene, CDR1 is SEHNR and CDR2 is FQNEAQ (reference sequence). The CDR3 runs to 16 residues. Germline trimming cut 2 bases from V and 0 bases from J; bases unmatched to any gene: 6. DNA for the CDR3: TGTGCCAGCAGCTTAAGCAGGGGGCTTTACTCCTACGAGCAGTACTTC. Its protein is CASSLSRGLYSYEQYF.

V usage is TRBV7-6 and J usage is TRBJ1-2; D may be TRBD1 (6 bases). This CDR3 is built from 17 residues. Germline V gene sequence: CDR1 SGHVS, CDR2 FNYEAQ. The V gene lost 5 bases and the J gene lost 6 bases, with 25 bases spanning the gap. The CDR3, as DNA: TGTGCCAGCAGCAACCGGATAGATTCAGGGGTAGAGGATGGCTACACCTTC. It specifies CASSNRIDSGVEDGYTF.

Only a few counts were recorded for this clonotype. CDR3 coding DNA: TGTGCCACCAGTGATCCCTCCCACCCGGGGGAGCAGTACTTC. Protein product: CATSDPSHPGEQYF. The chain combines TRBV24-1 with TRBJ2-7, with D maybe TRBD2 (5 bases). The CDR3 consists of 14 residues. The V gene lost 3 bases and the J gene lost 7 bases, with 15 bases spanning the gap. The V gene's germline CDR1 is KGHDR and CDR2 SFDVKD.

This clonotype was observed a few times. V is TRBV10-2 and J is TRBJ2-1; the match to TRBD1 covers 8 bases. V gave up 5 bases and J gave up 7 bases; unmatched junction bases: 7. The CDR3 is 14 residues long. Germline CDR1 reads WSHSY; CDR2 reads SAAADI. This CDR3 reads CASSRQGFNNEQFF. CDR3 nucleotides: TGCGCCAGCAGTAGACAGGGGTTCAATAATGAGCAGTTCTTC.

J is TRBJ2-1 and V is TRBV7-2; D gene unclear. The CDR3 length is 16 residues. Germline V gene sequence: CDR1 SGHTA, CDR2 FQGNSA. The V end lost 5 bases, the J end lost 0 bases, and 14 bases lay between the germline ends. Here the CDR3 DNA reads TGTGCCAGCAGCACCCTCGCGTCCAGCTCCTACAATGAGCAGTTCTTC. Translated, it gives CASSTLASSSYNEQFF.

This clonotype counts as medium-sized. CDR3 in amino acids: CASSLYPDPGNTIYF. DNA for the CDR3: TGTGCCAGCAGCTTATATCCGGACCCTGGAAACACCATATATTTT. The genes are TRBV7-2 and TRBJ1-3; D remains ambiguous. The CDR3 has 15 residues. In germline, CDR1 is SGHTA, CDR2 FQGNSA. The V end was cut by 2 bases, the J end by 2 bases, with 10 bases between.

This clonotype has more than one count but fewer than ten. The chain carries TRBV27 and TRBJ2-1; the match to TRBD2 covers 10 bases. With 5 bases clipped from V and 1 base from J, the junction kept 5 bases outside the gene matches. This CDR3 is 16 amino acids long. CDR1 is MNHEY, CDR2 SMNVEV, per germline (reference sequence). This CDR3 is CASSLSGRLSYNEQFF. CDR3 nucleotide sequence: TGTGCCAGCAGTCTTAGCGGGAGGCTGTCCTACAATGAGCAGTTCTTC.

The chain employs TRBV12-3 or TRBV12-4 and TRBJ2-7; D gene unclear. Deletions cut 2 bases from V and 0 bases from J, with 8 bases between. The CDR3 length is 14 residues. CDR3 DNA: TGTGCCAGCAGTTTAACCCTTCTCTCCTACGAGCAGTACTTC. Translation gives CASSLTLLSYEQYF.

V gene TRBV4-3 combines with J gene TRBJ2-1, with a tentative D call TRBD2 (6 bases). The CDR3 runs to 16 residues. The germline V gene encodes CDR1 LGHNA and CDR2 YSLEER. The V end lost 1 base, the J end lost 1 base, and 11 bases lay between the germline ends. CDR3 nucleotide sequence: TGCGCCAGCAGCCAAGTTGGAGGGACTTCCTACAATGAGCAGTTCTTC. Protein product: CASSQVGGTSYNEQFF.

This clonotype was detected many times. The genes are TRBV12-3 or TRBV12-4 and TRBJ2-3; D gene uncertain. Deletions cut 6 bases from V and 2 bases from J, with 6 bases between. CDR3 size: 12 residues. CDR3 in amino acids: CASSSYTDTQYF. CDR3 in DNA: TGTGCCAGCAGCTCATACACAGATACGCAGTATTTT.

This clonotype was counted between two and nine times. This rearrangement joins TRBV11-2 to TRBJ2-7, with 7 bases that match TRBD1. Germline V gene lookup returns CDR1 SGHAT and CDR2 FQNNGV. This CDR3 is built from 17 residues. The ends lost 3 bases at V and 2 bases at J; junction bases unmatched: 13. The CDR3 spells CASSFGTVQPFTYEQYF. CDR3 bases: TGTGCCAGCAGCTTCGGGACAGTTCAACCCTTTACCTACGAGCAGTACTTC.

Comment on this clonotype: A clone one base away is much larger, so this may be a read error. This chain links TRBV7-2 with TRBJ1-2; D gene uncertain. This CDR3 is built from 12 residues. CDR1 and CDR2 (germline): SGHTA, FQGNSA. CDR3 residues: CACSPGQIGYTF. The CDR3 DNA follows: TGTGCCTGCAGCCCGGGCCAAATTGGCTACACCTTC.

This rearrangement joins TRBV12-5 to TRBJ2-3; the D is unclear. V gave up 2 bases and J gave up 4 bases, with 19 bases separating them. CDR1 is LGHNT, CDR2 FRNRAP, per germline. There are 17 residues in the CDR3. The CDR3 spells CASGLIGPSLGADTQYF. DNA for the CDR3: TGTGCTAGTGGTTTGATCGGACCCTCACTGGGTGCAGATACGCAGTATTTT.

This chain's CDR3 is CASSELGQSIYEQYF. The CDR3 DNA reads TGTGCCAGCAGCGAGCTCGGACAGAGCATCTACGAGCAGTACTTC. The gene calls are TRBV7-3 and TRBJ2-7; TRBD1 might be the D (6 bases). The V gene lost 5 bases and the J gene lost 3 bases, with 17 bases spanning the gap. Germline V gene sequence: CDR1 SGHTA, CDR2 FQGTGA. This CDR3 comprises 15 residues.

This clonotype was seen only a few times. This chain links TRBV28 with TRBJ1-2; possibly TRBD1 for D (6 bases). The CDR3 covers 11 residues. Trimming removed 8 bases at V and 6 bases at J, with 10 bases between. The germline V gene has CDR1 MDHEN and CDR2 SYDVKM. CDR3: CASRRGDGYTF. The CDR3 DNA is TGTGCCAGCCGGAGGGGGGATGGCTACACCTTC.

This clonotype was detected only a few times. The chain links TRBV7-2 to TRBJ2-4, with 8 bases lining up with TRBD2. The V and J ends lost 5 bases and 7 bases, in that order; junction bases with no gene match: 4. The CDR3 runs 13 residues. The V gene's germline CDR1 is SGHTA and CDR2 FQGNSA. The CDR3 nucleotides read TGTGCCAGCAGCCCCCCGGGGGGGAACATTCAGTACTTC. Translating gives CASSPPGGNIQYF.